Listed below are T cell receptor beta chains from one sample, sequenced in a study of OX40 agonist ivuxolimab in advanced cancers. Only in-frame clones appear in the TCRdb table, and some are missing; sequencing was by immunoSEQ multiplex PCR. The sample carries 60,000 to 80,000 clones, roughly nine tenths recorded once. The material sequenced was CD4+ or CD8+ T cells sorted from blood, taken in a trial of the OX40 agonist ivuxolimab. Receptors originate from an adult with an advanced solid tumor such as melanoma, head and neck, liver or kidney cancer. Each CDR3 is given with its conserved first and last residue. D genes are given only for firm matches. Where a row states a size, it is once, few, many or the class of an expanded clone; other rows omit it.

V gene: TRBV18
clone size: NA
J gene: TRBJ1-2
D gene: NA
CDR3 DNA: TGTGCCAGCTCACCACCGTCCGGGGATGGCTACACCTTC
CDR3 protein: CASSPPSGDGYTF

V gene: TRBV15
clone size: NA
J gene: TRBJ1-1
D gene: NA
CDR3 DNA: TGTGCCACCAGCAGAGATGGGCAGGGGAACCCTGAAGCTTTCTTT
CDR3 protein: CATSRDGQGNPEAFF

V gene: TRBV21-1
clone size: NA
J gene: TRBJ2-7
D gene: NA
CDR3 DNA: TGTGCCAGCATGGACAGGACCACCTACGAGCAGTACTTC
CDR3 protein: CASMDRTTYEQYF

V gene: TRBV6-1
clone size: NA
J gene: TRBJ1-5
D gene: TRBD1
CDR3 DNA: TGTGCCAGCAGTGCTAACCGACAGGGACGGCAGGGTCAGCCCCAGCATTTT
CDR3 protein: CASSANRQGRQGQPQHF

V gene: TRBV6-5
clone size: NA
J gene: TRBJ1-1
D gene: NA
CDR3 DNA: TGTGCCAGTTCACGAGGGGACACGAACACTGAAGCTTTCTTT
CDR3 protein: CASSRGDTNTEAFF

V gene: TRBV7-8
clone size: NA
J gene: TRBJ2-1
D gene: TRBD2
CDR3 DNA: TGTGCCAGCAGCTTAGTGGCGGGAGGGCGGCACAATGAGCAGTTCTTC
CDR3 protein: CASSLVAGGRHNEQFF

V gene: TRBV18
clone size: NA
J gene: TRBJ2-1
D gene: NA
CDR3 DNA: TGTGCCAGCTCACCCCTATACAGGCGACACAATGAGCAGTTCTTC
CDR3 protein: CASSPLYRRHNEQFF

V gene: TRBV19
clone size: NA
J gene: TRBJ1-2
D gene: TRBD1
CDR3 DNA: TGTGCCAGTAGTACGCGACAGGGGGTGCGTGGCTACACCTTC
CDR3 protein: CASSTRQGVRGYTF

V gene: TRBV7-9
clone size: NA
J gene: TRBJ1-2
D gene: TRBD1
CDR3 DNA: TGTGCCAGCAGCTGGGGGGACAGGAAAAACTATGGCTACACCTTC
CDR3 protein: CASSWGDRKNYGYTF

V gene: TRBV7-6
clone size: NA
J gene: TRBJ2-3
D gene: TRBD2
CDR3 DNA: TGTGCCAGCAGCTTAGCCGGGACTAGCGGGGGGAGCACAGATACGCAGTATTTT
CDR3 protein: CASSLAGTSGGSTDTQYF

V gene: TRBV27
clone size: NA
J gene: TRBJ1-2
D gene: NA
CDR3 DNA: TGTGCCAGCGGGTTAGAGAGGGACTATGGCTACACCTTC
CDR3 protein: CASGLERDYGYTF

V gene: TRBV5-6
clone size: NA
J gene: TRBJ2-3
D gene: TRBD2
CDR3 DNA: TGTGCCAGCAGCTTCTTGGGGGGGGGCACAGATACGCAGTATTTT
CDR3 protein: CASSFLGGGTDTQYF

V gene: TRBV9
clone size: NA
J gene: TRBJ2-1
D gene: TRBD2
CDR3 DNA: TGTGCCAGCAGCACGGGACTAGCGGGGCTCTCCTACAATGAGCAGTTCTTC
CDR3 protein: CASSTGLAGLSYNEQFF

V gene: TRBV30
clone size: NA
J gene: TRBJ1-3
D gene: NA
CDR3 DNA: TGTGCCTGGAATAAAGGGGCTGGAAACACCATATATTTT
CDR3 protein: CAWNKGAGNTIYF

V gene: TRBV11-3
clone size: NA
J gene: TRBJ2-3
D gene: NA
CDR3 DNA: TGTGCCAGCAGCTCGTCTGGCTTGGGAGATACGCAGTATTTT
CDR3 protein: CASSSSGLGDTQYF

V gene: TRBV27
clone size: once
J gene: TRBJ1-1
D gene: NA
CDR3 DNA: TGTGCCAGCAGTAACCGGGACATAGTCCTCGCGACTGAAGCTTTCTTT
CDR3 protein: CASSNRDIVLATEAFF

V gene: TRBV27
clone size: NA
J gene: TRBJ2-1
D gene: TRBD2
CDR3 DNA: TGTGCCAGCAGTTCCGGACTAGCGGGAGGTGAGGTTCGGTTCTTC
CDR3 protein: CASSSGLAGGEVRFF

V gene: TRBV27
clone size: NA
J gene: TRBJ2-7
D gene: NA
CDR3 DNA: TGTGCCAGCAGTAGGGACACCTACGAGCAGTACTTC
CDR3 protein: CASSRDTYEQYF

V gene: TRBV9
clone size: NA
J gene: TRBJ2-1
D gene: TRBD2
CDR3 DNA: TGTGCCAGCAGCGCCAGGACTAGCGGGAGTCTTATGCGGGGTGAGCAGTTCTTC
CDR3 protein: CASSARTSGSLMRGEQFF

V gene: TRBV11-2
clone size: NA
J gene: TRBJ2-1
D gene: NA
CDR3 DNA: TGTGCCAGCAGCTGGTTTAGGAGGAATGAGCAGTTCTTC
CDR3 protein: CASSWFRRNEQFF

V gene: TRBV30
clone size: NA
J gene: TRBJ2-7
D gene: TRBD1
CDR3 DNA: TGTGCCCGAGGACAGGGGGCCAACGAGCAGTACTTC
CDR3 protein: CARGQGANEQYF

V gene: TRBV6-5
clone size: NA
J gene: TRBJ1-2
D gene: NA
CDR3 DNA: TGTGCCAGCAGTTACGCTCAGGGCCGGAGGGGCTACACCTTC
CDR3 protein: CASSYAQGRRGYTF

V gene: TRBV5-1
clone size: NA
J gene: TRBJ2-7
D gene: NA
CDR3 DNA: TGCGCCAGCAGCTTAGGTGGGGGGTCTAGGGAGCAGTACTTC
CDR3 protein: CASSLGGGSREQYF

V gene: TRBV25-1
clone size: NA
J gene: TRBJ2-7
D gene: NA
CDR3 DNA: TGTGCCAGCAGTGATGACATCCCCCCCTACGAGCAGTACTTC
CDR3 protein: CASSDDIPPYEQYF

V gene: TRBV5-1
clone size: NA
J gene: TRBJ2-5
D gene: TRBD1
CDR3 DNA: TGCGCCAGCAGCTTGGAAATACAGGGGGCGCTTAAAGAGACCCAGTACTTC
CDR3 protein: CASSLEIQGALKETQYF

V gene: TRBV10-3
clone size: NA
J gene: TRBJ1-2
D gene: NA
CDR3 DNA: TGTGCCATAGGGGGGGTTCTTAACTATGGCTACACCTTC
CDR3 protein: CAIGGVLNYGYTF

V gene: TRBV7-2
clone size: NA
J gene: TRBJ1-4
D gene: NA
CDR3 DNA: TGTGCCAGCAGCCGAGCGGGACTAGCTGATGAAAAACTGTTTTTT
CDR3 protein: CASSRAGLADEKLFF

V gene: TRBV18
clone size: NA
J gene: TRBJ1-1
D gene: NA
CDR3 DNA: TGTGCCAGCTCAAAACAGGGGAACACTGAAGCTTTCTTT
CDR3 protein: CASSKQGNTEAFF

V gene: TRBV7-6
clone size: NA
J gene: TRBJ2-1
D gene: TRBD2
CDR3 DNA: TGTGCCAGCAGCTTATTTGCGGCGGGAGCAAACAATGAGCAGTTCTTC
CDR3 protein: CASSLFAAGANNEQFF

V gene: TRBV10-3
clone size: once
J gene: TRBJ2-3
D gene: NA
CDR3 DNA: TGTGCCATCGTGGGCGGACCGGAGGCAGATACGCAGTATTTT
CDR3 protein: CAIVGGPEADTQYF

V gene: TRBV6-5
clone size: NA
J gene: TRBJ2-1
D gene: TRBD1
CDR3 DNA: TGTGCCAGCAGTCTAGGGACAGGGAAGGAGTTCTTC
CDR3 protein: CASSLGTGKEFF

V gene: TRBV6-1
clone size: NA
J gene: TRBJ2-1
D gene: NA
CDR3 DNA: TGTGCCAGCCATAGGGACCTCCAGGCCAATGAGCAGTTCTTC
CDR3 protein: CASHRDLQANEQFF

V gene: TRBV12-5
clone size: NA
J gene: TRBJ2-4
D gene: NA
CDR3 DNA: TGTGCTAGTGGTTTGTCAGGGGCCAAAAACATTCAGTACTTC
CDR3 protein: CASGLSGAKNIQYF

V gene: TRBV5-4
clone size: NA
J gene: TRBJ2-7
D gene: NA
CDR3 DNA: TGTGCCAGCAGCTTCGACACTAGCACCTCCTACGAGCAGTACTTC
CDR3 protein: CASSFDTSTSYEQYF

V gene: TRBV6-1
clone size: NA
J gene: TRBJ1-2
D gene: TRBD1
CDR3 DNA: TGTGCCAGCAGGGACCGGGACAGGGCGCTTGGCTACACCTTC
CDR3 protein: CASRDRDRALGYTF

V gene: TRBV7-8
clone size: NA
J gene: TRBJ1-1
D gene: NA
CDR3 DNA: TGTGCCAGCAGCTTAGCGTTGGGTAACACTGAAGCTTTCTTT
CDR3 protein: CASSLALGNTEAFF

V gene: TRBV5-1
clone size: NA
J gene: TRBJ1-4
D gene: NA
CDR3 DNA: TGCGCCAGCAGCTTGCTGTCCCTCGGAGTTAATGAAAAACTGTTTTTT
CDR3 protein: CASSLLSLGVNEKLFF

V gene: TRBV7-9
clone size: few
J gene: TRBJ2-3
D gene: TRBD1
CDR3 DNA: TGTGCCAGCACAACCGGACAGGGACACACAGATACGCAGTATTTT
CDR3 protein: CASTTGQGHTDTQYF

V gene: TRBV19
clone size: NA
J gene: TRBJ2-5
D gene: TRBD2
CDR3 DNA: TGTGCCAGTAGTTTTGGACTAGCGCCACAAGAGACCCAGTACTTC
CDR3 protein: CASSFGLAPQETQYF

V gene: TRBV7-9
clone size: few
J gene: TRBJ1-3
D gene: NA
CDR3 DNA: TGTGCCAGCAGCTTCTCCGGACAAGTTCTTGGAAACACCATATATTTT
CDR3 protein: CASSFSGQVLGNTIYF

V gene: TRBV6-6
clone size: NA
J gene: TRBJ2-5
D gene: NA
CDR3 DNA: TGTGCCAGCAGGGGACCCGAGACCCAGTACTTC
CDR3 protein: CASRGPETQYF

V gene: TRBV19
clone size: NA
J gene: TRBJ2-5
D gene: TRBD1
CDR3 DNA: TGTGCCAGTAGTAGGGCAGGGGGCGCATTAGGGGAGACCCAGTACTTC
CDR3 protein: CASSRAGGALGETQYF

V gene: TRBV7-9
clone size: NA
J gene: TRBJ1-2
D gene: NA
CDR3 DNA: TGTGCCAGCAGCTTAGAAGGATTTAACTATGGCTACACCTTC
CDR3 protein: CASSLEGFNYGYTF

V gene: TRBV19
clone size: once
J gene: TRBJ2-6
D gene: NA
CDR3 DNA: TGTGCCAGCAGTCCGCGAGGGAGGAACTCTGGGGCCAACGTCCTGACTTTC
CDR3 protein: CASSPRGRNSGANVLTF

V gene: TRBV7-2
clone size: NA
J gene: TRBJ2-3
D gene: TRBD1
CDR3 DNA: TGTGCCAGCACCAGAACCAGACAGGGTTGGAGAGATACGCAGTATTTT
CDR3 protein: CASTRTRQGWRDTQYF

V gene: TRBV21-1
clone size: NA
J gene: TRBJ2-7
D gene: NA
CDR3 DNA: TGTGCCAGGGTAATAACACCCTACGAGCAGTACTTC
CDR3 protein: CARVITPYEQYF

V gene: TRBV10-1
clone size: NA
J gene: TRBJ2-1
D gene: NA
CDR3 DNA: TGCGCCAGCAGTGAGTCCTGGGGGGACTCCTACAATGAGCAGTTCTTC
CDR3 protein: CASSESWGDSYNEQFF

V gene: TRBV5-1
clone size: NA
J gene: TRBJ2-7
D gene: TRBD2
CDR3 DNA: TGCGCCAGCAGCTTCGGACTAGTTTACGAGCAGTACTTC
CDR3 protein: CASSFGLVYEQYF

V gene: TRBV5-5
clone size: NA
J gene: TRBJ2-1
D gene: TRBD1
CDR3 DNA: TGTGCCAGCAGCTCTGGACAGGGGGCGCAGGATGAGCAGTTCTTC
CDR3 protein: CASSSGQGAQDEQFF

V gene: TRBV6-4
clone size: NA
J gene: TRBJ1-4
D gene: TRBD1
CDR3 DNA: TGTGCCAGCAGTGCAGGGGGATTGGGCGATAAACTGTTTTTT
CDR3 protein: CASSAGGLGDKLFF

V gene: TRBV6-1
clone size: once
J gene: TRBJ2-2
D gene: TRBD1
CDR3 DNA: TGTGCCAGCACCCAGGGACAGGTCAACACCGGGGAGCTGTTTTTT
CDR3 protein: CASTQGQVNTGELFF

V gene: TRBV6-1
clone size: NA
J gene: TRBJ1-1
D gene: NA
CDR3 DNA: TGTGCCAGCAGTTACACGTCCTCAGCTTTCTTT
CDR3 protein: CASSYTSSAFF